The source of this T cell receptor beta chain is a study of vaccination effects on CD4 cells after COVID-19. A remark on this clone: Its matching antigen is unknown.

Following 10 days of culture, CD4+ T cells were isolated. The participants, recipients of two vaccine doses, got either BNT162b2 or mRNA-1273. Germline V CDR1 and CDR2: SGHTA, FQGNSA. The CDR3 consists of 13 residues. J lost 4 bases, V lost 4 bases, and 3 bases had no gene match. Sequencing used immunoSEQ multiplex PCR; TCRdb keeps in-frame clones, though not all of them. In the table there are tens of thousands of clones, approximately 80% of which are singletons. This rearrangement joins TRBV7-2 to TRBJ1-2; the match to TRBD1 covers 7 bases. The starting material was CD4+ T cells from PBMCs cultured without peptide, obtained after COVID-19 vaccination. This receptor was identified in a human donor who received a COVID-19 vaccine. CDR3 loop: CASSSTGTYGYTF. CDR3 nucleotides: TGTGCCAGCAGCTCGACAGGGACCTATGGCTACACCTTC.